Below, 12 T cell receptor beta chains from the same sample are listed, as sequenced in a study of cytomegalovirus exposure and HLA in healthy donors. Amplification used 60 Vbeta primers and 13 Jbeta primers. Repertoires were generated with immunoSEQ multiplex PCR, while TCRdb's copy carries only in-frame clones and drops some. The sample holds over 250,000 clones, just over 70% seen once. Source material: PBMCs. The receptors were gathered from a female donor in good health and CMV-seronegative.

Here the CDR3 reads CASSALTSGYEQYF. CDR3 nucleotides: TGTGCCAGCAGTGCTTTGACTAGCGGATACGAGCAGTACTTC. The chain links TRBV6-1 to TRBJ2-7; TRBD2 matches 9 bases. Per the germline V gene, CDR1 is MNHNS and CDR2 is SASEGT. The J segment lost 4 bases and the V segment lost 4 bases, leaving 5 bases of the junction unmatched. This CDR3 spans 14 amino acids.

The chain combines TRBV10-2 with TRBJ2-3; 9 bases line up with TRBD2. The CDR3 is 14 residues long. Germline assignment: CDR1 WSHSY and CDR2 SAAADI. V trimming: 6 bases; J trimming: 4 bases; junction bases outside the gene matches: 5. In DNA form, the CDR3 reads TGCGCCAGCAGCCTAGCGGGACGGGCAGATACGCAGTATTTT. It translates to CASSLAGRADTQYF.

V is TRBV27 and J is TRBJ2-7, with 12 bases fitting TRBD2. This CDR3 comprises 18 residues. Germline V CDR1 and CDR2: MNHEY, SMNVEV (reference sequence). V trimming: 10 bases; J trimming: 2 bases; junction bases outside the gene matches: 18. The CDR3 reads CATELRVTSGRPTYEQYF. The CDR3 nucleotides are TGTGCCACCGAGTTACGGGTAACTAGCGGGAGGCCGACCTACGAGCAGTACTTC.

Turning to this clone: A junction end diverges from the germline sequence, so it may reflect a read error. This chain joins TRBV7-9 and TRBJ2-5; D unresolved. Germline V lookup: CDR1 SEHNR, CDR2 FQNEAQ (reference sequence). The CDR3 has 13 amino acids. DNA of the CDR3: TGTTCCAGCAGCTTAGGTCAGGTAGAGACCCAGTACTTC. The encoded protein is CSSSLGQVETQYF.

This chain uses TRBV5-1 with TRBJ1-5, with D possibly being TRBD1 (5 bases). Trimming cost V 0 bases and J 6 bases, with 13 bases left between them. The germline CDR1 and CDR2 sequences are SGHRS and YFSETQ. There are 15 residues in the CDR3. The CDR3 DNA reads as TGCGCCAGCAGCTTGGATCCAGGGAACCTTCAGCCCCAGCATTTT. The encoded protein is CASSLDPGNLQPQHF.

The chain recombines TRBV5-1 with TRBJ2-7; D perhaps matches TRBD2 (6 bases). Germline lookup yields CDR1 SGHRS and CDR2 YFSETQ. Trimming took off 4 bases at V and 3 bases at J, with 11 bases between the two ends. The CDR3 consists of 13 residues. The CDR3 nucleotides are TGCGCCAGCAGCCGGGACGGGGGCTACGAGCAGTACTTC. Translated, it gives CASSRDGGYEQYF.

The chain recombines TRBV5-1 with TRBJ2-5, with D possibly being TRBD2 (6 bases). CDR1 is SGHRS, CDR2 YFSETQ, per germline. V lost 4 bases to trimming and J lost 3 bases, with 10 bases between them. The CDR3 totals 13 residues. The CDR3 sequence is CASSPVAEETQYF. Written as DNA, the CDR3 is TGCGCCAGCAGCCCCGTAGCGGAAGAGACCCAGTACTTC.

The chain uses TRBV11-2 and TRBJ2-1, with 13 positions matching TRBD2. Losses at the gene ends were 3 bases for V and 7 bases for J; bases not matched to a gene: 3. CDR1 SGHAT and CDR2 FQNNGV come from the germline V gene. The CDR3 has 15 amino acids. CDR3 in amino acids: CASSLGTSGVNEQFF. DNA of the CDR3: TGTGCCAGCAGCTTGGGGACTAGCGGGGTGAATGAGCAGTTCTTC.

This clone was seen more than once but under ten times. The V and J genes are TRBV6-6 and TRBJ2-3; TRBD2 matches 10 bases. The CDR3 runs 15 residues. J gave up 1 base and V 6 bases, and 4 bases lay outside the gene matches. Germline CDR1 and CDR2: MNHNY and SVGAGI (reference sequence). DNA of the CDR3: TGTGCCAGCAGCTCCCTAGCGGGGGGCACAGATACGCAGTATTTT. This encodes CASSSLAGGTDTQYF.

This sequence joins TRBV9 and TRBJ2-5, with 11 nucleotides matching TRBD2. The CDR3 is 15 amino acids. The V gene's germline CDR1 is SGDLS and CDR2 YYNGEE. The trim removed 1 base at V and 2 bases at J, leaving 1 base unmatched. The CDR3 sequence is CASSVTSGSQETQYF. As DNA, the CDR3 is TGTGCCAGCAGCGTAACTAGCGGGAGTCAAGAGACCCAGTACTTC.

Points on this clone: Distinct nucleotide sequences in the sample also encode this CDR3. This rearrangement joins TRBV5-6 to TRBJ2-3; 7 nucleotides agree with TRBD2. This CDR3 region has 15 residues. V dropped 0 bases and J dropped 0; count of bases not matched to a gene: 1. Germline loops: CDR1 SGHDT, CDR2 YYEEEE. For the CDR3, the DNA is TGTGCCAGCAGCTTGGGGCGGGGGAGCACAGATACGCAGTATTTT. It codes for CASSLGRGSTDTQYF.

The chain combines TRBV2 with TRBJ1-5; D gene ambiguous. There are 14 residues in the CDR3. Germline CDR1 and CDR2: SNHLY and FYNNEI. Trimming stripped 2 bases from V and 3 bases from J, with 8 bases between. The CDR3 is CASSEMSVNQPQHF. The CDR3 DNA reads as TGTGCCAGCAGTGAAATGTCAGTCAATCAGCCCCAGCATTTT.